What follows is one TCR beta chain and its context. The V gene's germline CDR1 is SGHRS and CDR2 YFSETQ. V dropped 6 bases and J dropped 10; count of bases not matched to a gene: 17. The CDR3 sequence is 16 residues long. TCRdb independently ran MiXCR on the 5' RACE reads; one entry per CDR3 protein. This sample carries about 890,000 distinct CDR3 sequences, 9% to 15% of them seen once, and the ten largest clones take 1.5% to 2%. This record comes from a study of identical twins. This sample was shared with a second study, whose subject was yellow fever vaccine responses in identical twins. Per that study: Twins' vaccine T cell responses were reported to seem partly convergent and partly personalized.

The sequencing sample was made of PBMCs. The clonotype comes from a woman between 18 and 30 years old in good health. The rearrangement joins TRBV5-1 to TRBJ2-2, with 8 bases aligning to TRBD2. CDR3: CASTWRPAGAREELFF. As DNA, the CDR3 is TGCGCCAGCACTTGGCGGCCAGCGGGAGCGCGTGAGGAGCTGTTTTTT.